These 21 T cell receptor beta chains were all obtained from the same sample, sequenced in a study of response to subunit inactivated influenza vaccine. One entry per CDR3 protein, called by TCRdb with MiXCR from the RT-PCR reads. The profile shows around 540,000 distinct CDR3 sequences, around 11% of them singletons. Here the sequenced sample was PBMCs from blood, taken on the day of vaccination. These receptor sequences come from a man between 50 and 59 years old who received an inactivated influenza vaccine.

This clonotype was seen at least ten times. The rearrangement uses TRBV12-3 or TRBV12-4 and TRBJ2-5; 9 bases fit TRBD1. This CDR3 is built from 15 residues. The V segment lost 5 bases and the J segment 4 bases; nucleotides outside the gene matches: 8. The CDR3 bases are TGTGCCAGCAGTCCCCCGGGACAGGGAAGAGAGACCCAGTACTTC. As protein: CASSPPGQGRETQYF.

Ten or more counts support this clonotype. V and J are TRBV20-1 and TRBJ1-1; no definite D call. Germline lookup yields CDR1 DFQATT and CDR2 SNEGSKA (reference sequence). This CDR3 contains 12 residues. V lost 3 bases, J lost 7 bases, and 12 bases lay in between. The CDR3 spells CSASLADGEAFF. In DNA, the CDR3 is TGCAGTGCTAGTCTGGCGGACGGTGAAGCTTTCTTT.

In its sample, this clonotype was seen a few times. The rearrangement uses TRBV3-1 and TRBJ2-5; 8 bases agree with TRBD1. The length of the CDR3 is 14 residues. The trim removed 3 bases at V and 5 bases at J, leaving 5 bases unmatched. The germline V gene encodes CDR1 LGHDT and CDR2 YNNKEL (reference sequence). CDR3 DNA: TGTGCCAGCAGCCAGTCAGGGGGCGAGGAGACCCAGTACTTC. Translated, it gives CASSQSGGEETQYF.

The DNA for the CDR3 is TGTGCCAGCAGTAGGGGGGGGCTTTGGAATTCACCCCTCCACTTT. Translated, it gives CASSRGGLWNSPLHF. V is TRBV25-1 and J is TRBJ1-6, with a tentative D call TRBD1 (6 bases). Germline CDR1 is MGHDK and CDR2 is SYGVNS. This CDR3 is built from 15 residues. V was shortened by 5 bases and J by 7 bases, with 15 bases between the two germline ends.

Many counts were recorded for this clonotype. The chain employs TRBV6-2 or TRBV6-3 and TRBJ2-2; D is undetermined. CDR3 length equals 12 residues. Germline lookup yields CDR1 MNHEY and CDR2 SVGEGT. Trimming stripped 4 bases from V and 6 bases from J, with 6 bases between. CDR3 coding DNA: TGTGCCAGCAGTTTGAGGTCCGGGGAGCTGTTTTTT. Protein sequence: CASSLRSGELFF.

This clonotype was seen more than once but under ten times. V usage is TRBV27 and J usage is TRBJ2-1; TRBD2 might be the D (6 bases). Between the trimmed V and J ends, which lost 1 base and 0 bases, there was a span of 10 bases. The CDR3 is 16 amino acids. CDR1 is MNHEY and CDR2 is SMNVEV in the germline V gene (reference sequence). CDR3 sequence: CASSLLVGGSYNEQFF. The CDR3 DNA is TGTGCCAGCAGTTTATTGGTGGGGGGCTCCTACAATGAGCAGTTCTTC.

V is TRBV7-6 and J is TRBJ2-5; D is ambiguous. Trimming removed 1 base at V and 2 bases at J, with 11 bases between. The CDR3 runs 15 residues. In germline, CDR1 is SGHVS, CDR2 FNYEAQ. CDR3 residues: CASSLEYGPQETQYF. CDR3 DNA: TGTGCCAGCAGCTTAGAGTATGGTCCACAAGAGACCCAGTACTTC.

The gene calls are TRBV7-2 and TRBJ2-7, with 8 bases lining up with TRBD2. This CDR3 has 15 amino acids. Trimming took 0 bases from V and 1 from J; bases not matched to a gene: 2. Germline V gene data show CDR1 as SGHTA and CDR2 as FQGNSA. The CDR3 bases are TGTGCCAGCAGCTTAGCTAGCGGGGCGTCCTACGAGCAGTACTTC. The encoded protein is CASSLASGASYEQYF.

The chain joins TRBV4-2 to TRBJ2-2; possibly TRBD2 for D (6 bases). The CDR3 has 16 amino acids. In germline, CDR1 is LGHNA, CDR2 YNFKEQ. Trimming removed 1 base at V and 0 bases at J, with 9 bases between. CDR3 sequence (DNA): TGTGCCAGCAGCCAAGTAGCGGATGCGAACACCGGGGAGCTGTTTTTT. As protein: CASSQVADANTGELFF.

The chain employs TRBV5-1 and TRBJ2-3; 10 nucleotides align to TRBD1. Germline V gene lookup returns CDR1 SGHRS and CDR2 YFSETQ. The trim removed 4 bases at V and 2 bases at J, leaving 4 bases unmatched. CDR3 size: 15 residues. The CDR3 DNA is TGCGCCAGCAGCCGGGACAGGGGAACCACAGATACGCAGTATTTT. It translates to CASSRDRGTTDTQYF.

This clonotype was counted many times. This chain links TRBV29-1 with TRBJ2-3; TRBD1 agrees at 7 bases. The V and J ends lost 0 bases and 3 bases, in that order; junction bases with no gene match: 0. The CDR3 spans 13 residues. Germline V gives CDR1 SQVTM, CDR2 ANQGSEA. CDR3 in DNA: TGCAGCGTTGAAGAGGACAGGACAGATACGCAGTATTTT. Amino acid sequence: CSVEEDRTDTQYF.

The chain couples TRBV20-1 to TRBJ2-7, with 12 bases aligning to TRBD2. CDR3 size: 15 residues. Germline CDR1 reads DFQATT; CDR2 reads SNEGSKA (reference sequence). After removal of 3 bases from V and 1 base from J, the junction contained 4 bases not matched to a gene. In DNA, the CDR3 is TGCAGTGCTAGGTCTCTAGCGGGAGGGTCCTACGAGCAGTACTTC. Protein sequence: CSARSLAGGSYEQYF.

The V gene is TRBV7-9, the J gene TRBJ2-7; perhaps TRBD1 as D (5 bases). The length of the CDR3 is 14 residues. Germline lookup yields CDR1 SEHNR and CDR2 FQNEAQ (reference sequence). V lost 5 bases to trimming and J lost 4 bases, with 15 bases between them. CDR3 loop: CASSPRQRGYEQYF. CDR3 nucleotide sequence: TGTGCCAGCAGCCCACGACAGAGAGGTTACGAGCAGTACTTC.

The table lists this clonotype with a few counts. The chain uses TRBV7-2 and TRBJ1-5, with D perhaps TRBD1 (5 bases). The CDR3 spans 14 residues. The germline V gene has CDR1 SGHTA and CDR2 FQGNSA. The V end lost 6 bases, the J end lost 3 bases, and 12 bases lay between the germline ends. The CDR3 region is CASRNSGNNQPQHF. CDR3 nucleotides: TGTGCCAGCAGGAATTCAGGGAACAATCAGCCCCAGCATTTT.

This clonotype was seen a handful of times. The J gene is TRBJ2-6, the V gene TRBV29-1, with D unresolved. The CDR3 covers 14 residues. Trimming took 4 bases from V and 1 from J, leaving 8 bases between them. Germline loops: CDR1 SQVTM, CDR2 ANQGSEA. CDR3 nucleotides: TGCAGCGTTGCCCCGGAATCTGGGGCCAACGTCCTGACTTTC. It yields the protein CSVAPESGANVLTF. Full variable domain (outside the CDR3, taken from reference TRBV29-1 and TRBJ2-6): SAVISQKPSRDICQRGTSLTIQCQVDSQVTMMFWYRQQPGQSLTLIATANQGSEATYESGFVIDKFPISRPNLTFSTLTVSNMSPEDSSIYLCSVAPESGANVLTFGAGSRLTVL.

The chain employs TRBV27 and TRBJ2-3; the D gene is possibly TRBD2 (7 bases). Germline assignment: CDR1 MNHEY and CDR2 SMNVEV (reference sequence). V lost 0 bases and J 2 bases, leaving 15 bases between the germline ends. This CDR3 contains 17 residues. CDR3 nucleotides: TGTGCCAGCAGTTTATCTAGTGCGGGGGCCCACACAGATACGCAGTATTTT. This encodes CASSLSSAGAHTDTQYF.

The sample holds a few counts of this clonotype. The CDR3 bases are TGCAGTGCTAGAGTACAGGGGAACACCGGGGAGCTGTTTTTT. Amino acids: CSARVQGNTGELFF. The chain has TRBV20-1 and TRBJ2-2, with D maybe TRBD1 (6 bases). The V end was cut by 1 base, the J end by 1 base, with 7 bases between. This CDR3 contains 14 residues. Germline V gives CDR1 DFQATT, CDR2 SNEGSKA (reference sequence).

This clonotype occurred a few times. V is TRBV7-8 and J is TRBJ2-1, with TRBD2 as a possible D gene (6 bases). This CDR3 is 15 amino acids long. Trimming cost V 4 bases and J 0 bases, with 10 bases left between them. Germline values: CDR1 SGHVS, CDR2 FQNEAQ. CDR3 in DNA: TGTGCCAGCAGCTCGGGACTGCACTCCTACAATGAGCAGTTCTTC. Translating gives CASSSGLHSYNEQFF.

This clonotype was observed a handful of times. The rearrangement joins TRBV20-1 to TRBJ2-3; 10 bases are shared with TRBD2. The V gene end was trimmed by 6 bases and the J gene end by 5 bases; junction bases not matched to a gene: 8. Germline V gene data show CDR1 as DFQATT and CDR2 as SNEGSKA (reference sequence). The CDR3 extends over 14 amino acids. CDR3 residues: CSARTSGKGDTQYF. The CDR3 region has the DNA TGCAGTGCCCGGACTAGCGGCAAGGGAGATACGCAGTATTTT.

This sequence joins TRBV28 and TRBJ2-7, with TRBD1 identical over 7 bases. Germline values: CDR1 MDHEN, CDR2 SYDVKM. The CDR3 runs 20 residues. After removal of 1 base from V and 6 bases from J, the junction contained 24 bases not matched to a gene. Here the CDR3 reads CASSLFPPDIPDRPLSEQYF. The CDR3 DNA is TGTGCCAGCAGTTTATTTCCACCGGATATACCGGACAGGCCCCTTTCCGAGCAGTACTTC. Drawing the rest from reference TRBV28 and TRBJ2-7, the complete variable domain is DVKVTQSSRYLVKRTGEKVFLECVQDMDHENMFWYRQDPGLGLRLIYFSYDVKMKEKGDIPEGYSVSREKKERFSLILESASTNQTSMYLCASSLFPPDIPDRPLSEQYFGPGTRLTVT.

V gene TRBV5-1 combines with J gene TRBJ2-5, with D tentatively TRBD1 (6 bases). The germline V gene encodes CDR1 SGHRS and CDR2 YFSETQ. Trimming stripped 3 bases from V and 5 bases from J, with 14 bases between. The CDR3 runs 14 residues. The DNA for the CDR3 is TGCGCCAGCAGCTATATGGGACATCCCGAGACCCAGTACTTC. Amino acids: CASSYMGHPETQYF.